Listed here are 3 T cell receptor beta chains from one sample, sequenced in a study of shared clonotypes between healthy human individuals. Libraries were prepared by immunoSEQ multiplex PCR; TCRdb keeps only in-frame clonotypes and omits some of them. The sample includes 500,000 to 650,000 clones, around 80% of them seen just once. Sequenced material: PBMCs. All receptors come from a woman aged 40 to 49 in good health. Some clones in this sample may be carry-over from other donors' samples.

The V and J genes are TRBV10-2 and TRBJ2-7, with D perhaps TRBD2 (6 bases). The V end lost 4 bases, the J end lost 3 bases, and 10 bases lay between the germline ends. The CDR3 consists of 13 residues. Germline-derived CDR1 and CDR2 are WSHSY and SAAADI. CDR3 in amino acids: CASSVPGVYEQYF. DNA for the CDR3: TGCGCCAGCAGTGTGCCGGGAGTCTACGAGCAGTACTTC.

The chain has TRBV4-3 and TRBJ2-1, with 7 bases aligning to TRBD2. Germline CDR1 is LGHNA and CDR2 is YSLEER. This CDR3 contains 17 residues. The V and J ends lost 0 bases and 3 bases, in that order; junction bases with no gene match: 8. The CDR3 protein is CASSQDQLAGDYNEQFF. CDR3 nucleotide sequence: TGCGCCAGCAGCCAAGATCAGCTCGCGGGAGACTACAATGAGCAGTTCTTC.

The table lists this clone with a few counts. The V gene is TRBV2, the J gene TRBJ2-1; 12 bases line up with TRBD2. Germline V gene sequence: CDR1 SNHLY, CDR2 FYNNEI. V shed 4 bases, J shed 7 bases, and the junction held 8 bases outside the gene matches. CDR3 length: 16 residues. The CDR3 region is CASSGGGLAGRNEQFF. The CDR3 DNA sequence: TGTGCCAGCAGTGGGGGGGGACTAGCGGGTAGGAATGAGCAGTTCTTC. Based on the CDR3 plus reference TRBV2 and TRBJ2-1, the full variable domain is EPEVTQTPSHQVTQMGQEVILRCVPISNHLYFYWYRQILGQKVEFLVSFYNNEISEKSEIFDDQFSVERPDGSNFTLKIRSTKLEDSAMYFCASSGGGLAGRNEQFFGPGTRLTVL.